One sample yielded the 8 T cell receptor beta chains listed below, sequenced in a study of somatic mutations in cytotoxic T cells in rheumatoid arthritis. Assay used: immunoSEQ multiplex PCR; TCRdb lists only in-frame clones, some missing. The sample lists roughly 20,000 clones, roughly 90% seen once, with over 12% in the top ten. The specimen sequenced was CD8+ T cells sorted from blood. Receptor source: a man aged 35-49 years in good health.

The rearrangement uses TRBV15 and TRBJ1-2; D is perhaps TRBD1 (5 bases). Germline lookup yields CDR1 LNHNV and CDR2 YYDKDF (reference sequence). Trimming removed 2 bases from V and 8 bases from J, with 12 bases in between. The CDR3 extends over 13 amino acids. The CDR3 coding sequence is TGTGCCACCAGCAGAAAACTAGGGGAAGGCTACACCTTC. Translated: CATSRKLGEGYTF.

This sequence joins TRBV27 and TRBJ1-1, with D perhaps TRBD1 (6 bases). The V end lost 6 bases, the J end lost 6 bases, and 14 bases lay between the germline ends. The germline V gene encodes CDR1 MNHEY and CDR2 SMNVEV (reference sequence). The CDR3 covers 13 residues. CDR3 loop: CASSPLQGAEAFF. The CDR3 DNA is TGTGCCAGCAGCCCCTTACAGGGCGCTGAAGCTTTCTTT.

The V gene is TRBV7-8, the J gene TRBJ2-5; D ambiguous. CDR3 length equals 12 residues. V was clipped by 2 bases and J by 6 bases, with 7 bases between them. From germline, CDR1 is SGHVS and CDR2 FQNEAQ. The CDR3 DNA reads TGTGCCAGCAGCTTAAAGAAGCAGACCCAGTACTTC. Amino acid sequence: CASSLKKQTQYF. Complete variable domain (other parts from reference TRBV7-8 and TRBJ2-5): GAGVSQSPRYKVAKRGQDVALRCDPISGHVSLFWYQQALGQGPEFLTYFQNEAQLDKSGLPSDRFFAERPEGSVSTLKIQRTQQEDSAVYLCASSLKKQTQYFGPGTRLLVL.

The chain employs TRBV11-2 and TRBJ2-7; D gene ambiguous. CDR1 is SGHAT and CDR2 is FQNNGV in the germline V gene. V lost 4 bases and J lost 3, with 4 bases in between. The length of the CDR3 is 11 residues. CDR3 in DNA: TGTGCCAGCAGCTCATACTACGAGCAGTACTTC. Residues: CASSSYYEQYF.

CDR3 DNA: TGTGCCAGCATCGACCCGGGGTACAATGAGCAGTTCTTC. Its protein is CASIDPGYNEQFF. The V and J genes are TRBV7-9 and TRBJ2-1, with a possible D match to TRBD2 (5 bases). The CDR3 spans 13 residues. V shed 7 bases and J shed 4 bases, with 11 bases lying between them. CDR1 and CDR2 (germline): SEHNR, FQNEAQ (reference sequence).

The count of this clone is one. The CDR3: CASRVRSSYNEQFF. The CDR3 nucleotides read TGTGCCAGTAGGGTAAGGAGCTCCTACAATGAGCAGTTCTTC. The rearrangement uses TRBV19 and TRBJ2-1; D is unclear. V was cut by 6 bases and J by 0 bases, with 9 bases left in between. This CDR3 comprises 14 residues. Germline CDR1 LNHDA, CDR2 SQIVND (reference sequence). Complete variable domain (other parts from reference TRBV19 and TRBJ2-1): DGGITQSPKYLFRKEGQNVTLSCEQNLNHDAMYWYRQDPGQGLRLIYYSQIVNDFQKGDIAEGYSVSREKKESFPLTVTSAQKNPTAFYLCASRVRSSYNEQFFGPGTRLTVL.

The V call is TRBV19, the J call TRBJ1-2; the match to TRBD1 covers 7 bases. The V and J ends lost 10 bases and 4 bases, in that order; junction bases with no gene match: 9. The CDR3 length is 13 residues. Per germline, CDR1 LNHDA and CDR2 SQIVND (reference sequence). CDR3: CATSDRSSYGYTF. For the CDR3, the DNA is TGTGCCACCTCGGACAGGAGCTCCTATGGCTACACCTTC.

This chain joins TRBV7-9 and TRBJ2-5; D unclear. This CDR3 spans 13 amino acids. Germline values: CDR1 SEHNR, CDR2 FQNEAQ (reference sequence). Between the trimmed V and J ends, which lost 4 bases and 2 bases, there was a span of 8 bases. The chain's CDR3 is CASSYEIQETQYF. CDR3 coding DNA: TGTGCCAGCAGCTATGAGATTCAAGAGACCCAGTACTTC.